The sequence of this TCR beta chain was determined in a study of blood T cell repertoires in COVID-19. Study at large: There were acute and convalescent COVID-19 samples, and they came from the United States, Italy and Spain. From T cells, B-cell-depleted T cells, or PBMCs came the material, which was cDNA or gDNA.

This clone was detected a few times. Study processing details: Researchers report that nucleated cell counts were estimated from reference gene primer amplification. Produced via immunoSEQ multiplex PCR; TCRdb's table is partial and in-frame only. Clonal size and the V and J genes are those of that table, whereas D and trimming came from the DNA. The data contain roughly 250,000 clones, more than 70% of them seen just once; the ten biggest clones take up roughly 8.6%. In germline, CDR1 is SGHRS, CDR2 YFSETQ. The V gene end was trimmed by 4 bases and the J gene end by 8 bases; junction bases not matched to a gene: 11. This CDR3 spans 15 amino acids.

Sequenced: peripheral blood. This receptor was taken from a man aged 40-49 years with active or convalescent COVID-19. This chain joins TRBV5-1 and TRBJ1-4; 7 bases align to TRBD1. The CDR3 loop is CASSGRSGGWEKLFF. In DNA form, the CDR3 reads TGCGCCAGCAGCGGGAGATCAGGGGGATGGGAAAAACTGTTTTTT.